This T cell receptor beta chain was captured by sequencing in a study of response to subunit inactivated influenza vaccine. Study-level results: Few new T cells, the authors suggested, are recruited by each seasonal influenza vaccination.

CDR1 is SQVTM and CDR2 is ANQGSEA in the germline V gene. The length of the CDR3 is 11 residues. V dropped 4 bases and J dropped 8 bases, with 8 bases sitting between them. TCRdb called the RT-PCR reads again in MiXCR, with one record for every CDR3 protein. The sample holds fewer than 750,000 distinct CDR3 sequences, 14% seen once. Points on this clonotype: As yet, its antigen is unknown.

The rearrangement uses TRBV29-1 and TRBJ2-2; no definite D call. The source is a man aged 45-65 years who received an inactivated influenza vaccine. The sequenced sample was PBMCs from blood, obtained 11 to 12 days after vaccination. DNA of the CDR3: TGCAGCGTTGGCCGGTCGGGGGAGCTGTTTTTT. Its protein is CSVGRSGELFF.